This is a list of T cell receptor beta chains from one sample in a study of CD8 T cells in ankylosing spondylitis. TCRdb analysed the 5' RACE reads with MiXCR anew, one entry per CDR3 protein. Of fewer than 250,000 distinct CDR3 sequences listed, 8% to 11% are singletons. Sample: blood, either unsorted or a sorted T cell fraction (not recorded which). Source of these receptors: a male donor with ankylosing spondylitis or in good health (not recorded which). The CDR3 runs from the conserved cysteine through the conserved F or W. A D gene is named only where the DNA matches it firmly. Clone size is not always given. Where it is, it says once, few, many or a class for expanded clones.

d_gene: -; v_gene: TRBV3-1; j_gene: TRBJ2-7; abundance: many; CDR3nt: TGTGCCAGCAGCCAAACAGCCCAGCCGACCGACGAGCAGTACTTC; CDR3aa: CASSQTAQPTDEQYF
d_gene: -; v_gene: TRBV5-1; j_gene: TRBJ1-2; abundance: many; CDR3nt: TGCGCCAGCAGCCTGCATAGATTTGGCTACACCTTC; CDR3aa: CASSLHRFGYTF
d_gene: TRBD2; v_gene: TRBV20-1; j_gene: TRBJ2-5; abundance: -; CDR3nt: TGCAGTGCTAGGGGCCAGCGGGGTAATGAAAAGGAGACCCAGTACTTC; CDR3aa: CSARGQRGNEKETQYF
d_gene: -; v_gene: TRBV30; j_gene: TRBJ1-1; abundance: once; CDR3nt: TGTGCCTGGAGTGTACCCACTGAAGCTTTCTTT; CDR3aa: CAWSVPTEAFF
d_gene: TRBD2; v_gene: TRBV7-9; j_gene: TRBJ2-7; abundance: few; CDR3nt: TGTGCCAGCAGCTGGGGTGGGACTAGGCACGAGCAGTACTTC; CDR3aa: CASSWGGTRHEQYF
d_gene: -; v_gene: TRBV29-1; j_gene: TRBJ2-7; abundance: many; CDR3nt: TGCAGCGTTGTACCTACTAACAACTACGAGCAGTACTTC; CDR3aa: CSVVPTNNYEQYF
d_gene: -; v_gene: TRBV7-9; j_gene: TRBJ1-2; abundance: -; CDR3nt: TGTGCCAGCAGCTTATGGGGAAGCGCGGATGGCTACACCTTC; CDR3aa: CASSLWGSADGYTF
d_gene: -; v_gene: TRBV7-9; j_gene: TRBJ2-5; abundance: few; CDR3nt: TGTGCCAGCAGCTTAGTTATACAAGAGACCCAGTACTTC; CDR3aa: CASSLVIQETQYF
d_gene: -; v_gene: TRBV5-1; j_gene: TRBJ2-1; abundance: many; CDR3nt: TGCGCCAGCAGCCAGCCGGAGGTGGATGAGCAGTTCTTC; CDR3aa: CASSQPEVDEQFF
d_gene: TRBD1; v_gene: TRBV4-2; j_gene: TRBJ2-7; abundance: -; CDR3nt: TGTGCCAGCAGCCAAGAAGGGAAGGGGACAGGGCCCTACGAGCAGTACTTC; CDR3aa: CASSQEGKGTGPYEQYF
d_gene: -; v_gene: TRBV15; j_gene: TRBJ2-1; abundance: many; CDR3nt: TGTGCCACCAGCTCTATTAGGGGGGTGGATGAGCAGTTCTTC; CDR3aa: CATSSIRGVDEQFF
d_gene: TRBD1; v_gene: TRBV19; j_gene: TRBJ1-1; abundance: many; CDR3nt: TGTGCCAGTAGTATAGCCACGCCCGGGACAGGGGTTTGGGGCACTGAAGCTTTCTTT; CDR3aa: CASSIATPGTGVWGTEAFF
d_gene: TRBD1; v_gene: TRBV20-1; j_gene: TRBJ2-7; abundance: -; CDR3nt: TGCAGTGCTGGTGGACGGGACAGGGCACTCTACGAGCAGTACTTC; CDR3aa: CSAGGRDRALYEQYF
d_gene: -; v_gene: TRBV20-1; j_gene: TRBJ2-5; abundance: once; CDR3nt: TGCAGTGCTAGGGGTATAGGGGAGGCCCAGTACTTC; CDR3aa: CSARGIGEAQYF
d_gene: -; v_gene: TRBV7-6; j_gene: TRBJ2-1; abundance: -; CDR3nt: TGTGCCAGCAGCTTAATCGCTTCACCTGAGCAGTTCTTC; CDR3aa: CASSLIASPEQFF
d_gene: -; v_gene: TRBV12-3/TRBV12-4; j_gene: TRBJ2-7; abundance: many; CDR3nt: TGTGCCAGCAGTTTTATGGCGGGACCCGCCTACGAGCAGTACTTC; CDR3aa: CASSFMAGPAYEQYF
d_gene: -; v_gene: TRBV27; j_gene: TRBJ1-5; abundance: few; CDR3nt: TGTGCCAGCAGTTTCGGCGGCCCTTATCGCAATCAGCCCCAGCATTTT; CDR3aa: CASSFGGPYRNQPQHF
d_gene: -; v_gene: TRBV9; j_gene: TRBJ1-6; abundance: -; CDR3nt: TGTGCCAGCAGCGTAGGTACAGTCCATAATTCACCCCTCCACTTT; CDR3aa: CASSVGTVHNSPLHF
d_gene: -; v_gene: TRBV7-9; j_gene: TRBJ1-4; abundance: few; CDR3nt: TGTGCCAGCAGCGATTCGACCAGGATTGGCAGGGAAAAACTGTTTTTT; CDR3aa: CASSDSTRIGREKLFF
d_gene: -; v_gene: TRBV30; j_gene: TRBJ2-1; abundance: many; CDR3nt: TGTGCCTGGACCCCGTTGGGGGGCCTTAACAATGAGCAGTTCTTC; CDR3aa: CAWTPLGGLNNEQFF
d_gene: -; v_gene: TRBV9; j_gene: TRBJ2-3; abundance: many; CDR3nt: TGTGCCAGCAGCGTAAGTCATAGCGGCACAGATACGCAGTATTTT; CDR3aa: CASSVSHSGTDTQYF
d_gene: -; v_gene: TRBV29-1; j_gene: TRBJ2-3; abundance: few; CDR3nt: TGCAGCGTTGGGTGGGCAGATACGCAGTATTTT; CDR3aa: CSVGWADTQYF
d_gene: -; v_gene: TRBV12-3/TRBV12-4; j_gene: TRBJ1-2; abundance: -; CDR3nt: TGTGCCAGCAGTTACGGGACGGCTTATGGCTACACCTTC; CDR3aa: CASSYGTAYGYTF
d_gene: TRBD1; v_gene: TRBV12-3/TRBV12-4; j_gene: TRBJ1-2; abundance: many; CDR3nt: TGTGCCACCACCGGAGACAGGGCCAACTATGGCTACACCTTC; CDR3aa: CATTGDRANYGYTF
d_gene: -; v_gene: TRBV27; j_gene: TRBJ2-1; abundance: few; CDR3nt: TGTGCCAGCAGTTATTGGGACACTCCTAATGAGCAGTTCTTC; CDR3aa: CASSYWDTPNEQFF
d_gene: -; v_gene: TRBV29-1; j_gene: TRBJ1-2; abundance: many; CDR3nt: TGCAGCGTTGAAGATTTATCCTATGGCTACACCTTC; CDR3aa: CSVEDLSYGYTF
d_gene: -; v_gene: TRBV10-3; j_gene: TRBJ1-2; abundance: -; CDR3nt: TGTGCCATCAGTGAGGACGGGGGCTATGGCTACACCTTC; CDR3aa: CAISEDGGYGYTF
d_gene: -; v_gene: TRBV5-6; j_gene: TRBJ2-7; abundance: many; CDR3nt: TGTGCCAGCAGCCGGGACGTCTACGAGCAGTACTTC; CDR3aa: CASSRDVYEQYF
d_gene: -; v_gene: TRBV5-1; j_gene: TRBJ2-1; abundance: many; CDR3nt: TGCGCCAGCAGCCCCCAGCGGACGGAAGCCTACAATGAGCAGTTCTTC; CDR3aa: CASSPQRTEAYNEQFF
d_gene: TRBD1; v_gene: TRBV30; j_gene: TRBJ2-1; abundance: -; CDR3nt: TGTGCCCGTAATAGGGCGACAGGGGGCGAGAAGGGGGCCTCCAATGAGCAGTTCTTC; CDR3aa: CARNRATGGEKGASNEQFF
d_gene: -; v_gene: TRBV10-3; j_gene: TRBJ2-3; abundance: many; CDR3nt: TGTGCCATCAGTGCCCATACCCAGGGGTCCACAGATACGCAGTATTTT; CDR3aa: CAISAHTQGSTDTQYF
d_gene: -; v_gene: TRBV7-9; j_gene: TRBJ2-6; abundance: once; CDR3nt: TGTGCCAGCAGCCGCGGCGGGAACTCTGGGGCCAACGTCCTGACTTTC; CDR3aa: CASSRGGNSGANVLTF
d_gene: -; v_gene: TRBV5-1; j_gene: TRBJ1-5; abundance: many; CDR3nt: TGCGCCAGCAGCTTGGGCATAAATCAGCCCCAGCATTTT; CDR3aa: CASSLGINQPQHF
d_gene: -; v_gene: TRBV12-3/TRBV12-4; j_gene: TRBJ1-1; abundance: -; CDR3nt: TGTGCCAGCAGTCCCCACAGCACTGAAGCTTTCTTT; CDR3aa: CASSPHSTEAFF
d_gene: -; v_gene: TRBV18; j_gene: TRBJ2-5; abundance: many; CDR3nt: TGTGCCAGCTCACCAACACGTCGGGGGACCCAGTACTTC; CDR3aa: CASSPTRRGTQYF
d_gene: -; v_gene: TRBV12-3/TRBV12-4; j_gene: TRBJ2-3; abundance: many; CDR3nt: TGTGCCAGCAGTCTCAGTTCGTGGGGCACAGATACGCAGTATTTT; CDR3aa: CASSLSSWGTDTQYF
d_gene: -; v_gene: TRBV11-2; j_gene: TRBJ2-1; abundance: many; CDR3nt: TGTGCCAGCAGCCCCCTTTATAGCACCAATGAGCAGTTCTTC; CDR3aa: CASSPLYSTNEQFF
d_gene: TRBD1; v_gene: TRBV6-1; j_gene: TRBJ2-7; abundance: many; CDR3nt: TGTGCCAGCAGTACCCAGGGACAGCGCTACGAGCAGTACTTC; CDR3aa: CASSTQGQRYEQYF
d_gene: TRBD1; v_gene: TRBV3-1; j_gene: TRBJ1-1; abundance: few; CDR3nt: TGTGCCAGCAGCGACATCTTTTTGGGGAACGGGACAGACGTAACTGAAGCTTTCTTT; CDR3aa: CASSDIFLGNGTDVTEAFF
d_gene: TRBD2; v_gene: TRBV29-1; j_gene: TRBJ2-3; abundance: many; CDR3nt: TGCAGCGTAGGAAGAGCGGGAGCTTCGGATACGCAGTATTTT; CDR3aa: CSVGRAGASDTQYF
d_gene: TRBD1; v_gene: TRBV7-9; j_gene: TRBJ2-5; abundance: few; CDR3nt: TGTGCCAGCAGCTCCGACGGGACAGGGCGGGAGACCCAGTACTTC; CDR3aa: CASSSDGTGRETQYF
d_gene: TRBD2; v_gene: TRBV7-9; j_gene: TRBJ2-1; abundance: many; CDR3nt: TGTGCCAGCAGCTTAGCGGAAACGGGAGGGTACAATGAGCAGTTCTTC; CDR3aa: CASSLAETGGYNEQFF
d_gene: -; v_gene: TRBV20-1; j_gene: TRBJ1-1; abundance: -; CDR3nt: TGCAGTGCTAGAGATAGGAATTGGCGAGGGAAGGGTGAAGCTTTCTTT; CDR3aa: CSARDRNWRGKGEAFF
d_gene: TRBD2; v_gene: TRBV6-5; j_gene: TRBJ2-7; abundance: many; CDR3nt: TGTGCCAGCAGTTCAGCGGGGATCTCCTACGAGCAGTACTTC; CDR3aa: CASSSAGISYEQYF
d_gene: -; v_gene: TRBV30; j_gene: TRBJ2-7; abundance: -; CDR3nt: TGTGCCTCGACCCTCGGCCGGGAGAGGAGATACGAGCAGTACTTC; CDR3aa: CASTLGRERRYEQYF
d_gene: TRBD1; v_gene: TRBV15; j_gene: TRBJ2-7; abundance: -; CDR3nt: TGTGCCACCAGCAGAGGGGGCGGACAGGGGCCCTACGAGCAGTACTTC; CDR3aa: CATSRGGGQGPYEQYF
d_gene: -; v_gene: TRBV30; j_gene: TRBJ2-3; abundance: many; CDR3nt: TGTGCCTGGAGTGTGAGGATACCAGATACGCAGTATTTT; CDR3aa: CAWSVRIPDTQYF
d_gene: TRBD2; v_gene: TRBV4-1; j_gene: TRBJ2-4; abundance: few; CDR3nt: TGCGCCAGCAGCCATGAACTTTTAGCGGGAGGAACACTAGCCAAAAACATTCAGTACTTC; CDR3aa: CASSHELLAGGTLAKNIQYF
d_gene: -; v_gene: TRBV4-1; j_gene: TRBJ2-7; abundance: many; CDR3nt: TGCGCCAGCAGCCAAAACGTAGGCCCCTACGAGCAGTACTTC; CDR3aa: CASSQNVGPYEQYF
d_gene: -; v_gene: TRBV18; j_gene: TRBJ2-7; abundance: few; CDR3nt: TGTGCCAGCTCACCACGGGAATCCTCCTACGAGCAGTACTTC; CDR3aa: CASSPRESSYEQYF
d_gene: -; v_gene: TRBV6-1; j_gene: TRBJ2-7; abundance: -; CDR3nt: TGTGCCAGCAGTGGGGCGGCGGGCGAGCAGTACTTC; CDR3aa: CASSGAAGEQYF
d_gene: -; v_gene: TRBV4-1; j_gene: TRBJ2-1; abundance: few; CDR3nt: TGCGCCAGCAGCCAAGATGGAAATGAGCAGTTCTTC; CDR3aa: CASSQDGNEQFF
d_gene: -; v_gene: TRBV6-1; j_gene: TRBJ2-3; abundance: many; CDR3nt: TGTGCCAGCAGCTTTATACGGACAGGCACAGATACGCAGTATTTT; CDR3aa: CASSFIRTGTDTQYF
d_gene: TRBD2; v_gene: TRBV11-1; j_gene: TRBJ2-7; abundance: many; CDR3nt: TGTGCCAGCAGCGTTAGCGGGGGGCCTACCCGCTACGAGCAGTACTTC; CDR3aa: CASSVSGGPTRYEQYF
d_gene: -; v_gene: TRBV4-2; j_gene: TRBJ2-3; abundance: -; CDR3nt: TGTGCCAGCAGCCAAAGTCTTCGCACAGATACGCAGTATTTT; CDR3aa: CASSQSLRTDTQYF
d_gene: TRBD1; v_gene: TRBV7-9; j_gene: TRBJ2-5; abundance: -; CDR3nt: TGTGCCAGCAGCCCGGACAGGGCCGGGAGAGAGACCCAGTACTTC; CDR3aa: CASSPDRAGRETQYF
d_gene: TRBD1; v_gene: TRBV12-5; j_gene: TRBJ1-1; abundance: few; CDR3nt: TGTGCTAGTGGCATTCCGGGGACAGGGGGCGCAGATAGGTGGAAGAACACTGAAGCTTTCTTT; CDR3aa: CASGIPGTGGADRWKNTEAFF
d_gene: -; v_gene: TRBV30; j_gene: TRBJ2-2; abundance: many; CDR3nt: TGTGCCTGGAGTGTTTTTGCCGGGGAGCTGTTTTTT; CDR3aa: CAWSVFAGELFF
d_gene: -; v_gene: TRBV30; j_gene: TRBJ2-7; abundance: few; CDR3nt: TGTGCCTGGAGTGTTATAGGGGCTCCCTTCTCCTACGAGCAGTACTTC; CDR3aa: CAWSVIGAPFSYEQYF
d_gene: -; v_gene: TRBV20-1; j_gene: TRBJ2-1; abundance: -; CDR3nt: TGCAGTGCCCCCGGTCGGGATGAGCAGTTCTTC; CDR3aa: CSAPGRDEQFF